The 16 T cell receptor beta chains below come from one sample, sequenced in a study of blood T cells in healthy people across ages. A sample-barcoded 5' primer and a J-beta primer mix were used in a second PCR of about 6 to 11 cycles. Using its own MiXCR run on the 5' RACE reads, TCRdb lists one record per CDR3 protein. The sample carries 1.5 million to 2 million distinct CDR3 sequences, just under 50% recorded once. The sequencing input was blood. These receptors were taken from a woman aged 35 to 49 in good health.

The sample holds a few counts of this clonotype. The chain combines TRBV7-6 with TRBJ2-5; maybe TRBD1 (5 bases). The CDR3 consists of 16 residues. V was trimmed by 0 bases and J by 9 bases, leaving 20 bases between them. Germline lookup yields CDR1 SGHVS and CDR2 FNYEAQ. This CDR3 reads CASSLALDRGGVAQYF. For the CDR3, the DNA is TGTGCCAGCAGCTTAGCGCTAGACAGAGGTGGTGTGGCCCAGTACTTC.

The rearrangement joins TRBV9 to TRBJ2-3; 8 bases line up with TRBD2. The CDR3 is 11 amino acids. V was clipped by 6 bases and J by 8 bases; unmatched bases: 2. The germline V gene encodes CDR1 SGDLS and CDR2 YYNGEE. The DNA of the CDR3 is TGTGCCAGCATGGCGGGGGGTACGCAGTATTTT. Translating gives CASMAGGTQYF.

This clonotype was seen a few times. CDR3 region: CSVEDPETGTIGYTF. The CDR3 region has the DNA TGCAGCGTTGAGGACCCCGAGACAGGGACTATCGGCTACACCTTC. The V and J genes are TRBV29-1 and TRBJ1-2; 7 nucleotides match TRBD1. The V gene end was trimmed by 3 bases and the J gene end by 8 bases; junction bases not matched to a gene: 15. CDR3 length: 15 residues. Germline-derived CDR1 and CDR2 are SQVTM and ANQGSEA.

This clonotype was observed a few times. The gene calls are TRBV20-1 and TRBJ2-1; no firm D call. This CDR3 is 11 amino acids long. The ends were cut back, 4 bases at V and 5 bases at J, with 6 bases in the middle. Germline CDR1 DFQATT, CDR2 SNEGSKA (reference sequence). This CDR3 is CSAKGNNEQFF. The CDR3 nucleotides are TGCAGTGCTAAGGGTAACAATGAGCAGTTCTTC.

The chain uses TRBV4-3 and TRBJ2-3; TRBD2 might be the D (5 bases). V was trimmed by 5 bases and J by 4 bases, leaving 16 bases between them. The germline V gene encodes CDR1 LGHNA and CDR2 YSLEER. This CDR3 comprises 15 residues. CDR3 sequence reads: CASSDRAEGADTQYF. The DNA for the CDR3 is TGCGCCAGCAGCGACCGGGCCGAGGGCGCAGATACGCAGTATTTT.

This clonotype appeared a few times. This sequence joins TRBV10-3 and TRBJ2-4; D perhaps matches TRBD2 (5 bases). Germline V lookup: CDR1 ENHRY, CDR2 SYGVKD. Trimming took off 5 bases at V and 4 bases at J, with 9 bases between the two ends. CDR3 size: 13 residues. The CDR3 coding sequence is TGTGCCATCAGTAGCGGAGATAAAAACATTCAGTACTTC. Its protein product is CAISSGDKNIQYF.

This clonotype was counted a few times. V is TRBV5-6 and J is TRBJ2-5, with D possibly TRBD2 on 5 matching bases. Trimming removed 4 bases from V and 4 bases from J, with 14 bases in between. From germline, CDR1 is SGHDT and CDR2 YYEEEE. The CDR3 runs to 14 residues. CDR3 residues: CASSRGEGGETQYF. CDR3 nucleotides: TGTGCCAGCAGCAGAGGAGAGGGCGGAGAGACCCAGTACTTC. The full variable domain, in which reference TRBV5-6 and TRBJ2-5 provide the parts outside the CDR3, is DAGVTQSPTHLIKTRGQQVTLRCSPKSGHDTVSWYQQALGQGPQFIFQYYEEEERQRGNFPDRFSGHQFPNYSSELNVNALLLGDSALYLCASSRGEGGETQYFGPGTRLLVL.

This clonotype was detected only a few times. The V call is TRBV28, the J call TRBJ2-2; D may be TRBD1 (6 bases). Germline V CDR1 and CDR2: MDHEN, SYDVKM. This CDR3 region has 14 residues. V was pared by 1 base and J by 6 bases, with 9 bases between. The CDR3 reads CASSLSRGAGELFF. CDR3 in DNA: TGTGCCAGCAGTTTATCCAGGGGCGCCGGGGAGCTGTTTTTT.

This clonotype was seen more than once but under ten times. CDR3 sequence: CSAREGSSYGYTF. The CDR3 DNA reads as TGCAGTGCTAGAGAGGGCAGTTCCTATGGCTACACCTTC. This chain joins TRBV20-1 and TRBJ1-2; D not certain. Germline V gene lookup returns CDR1 DFQATT and CDR2 SNEGSKA (reference sequence). The CDR3 loop spans 13 amino acids. Trimming took off 0 bases at V and 4 bases at J, with 9 bases between the two ends.

J is TRBJ1-2 and V is TRBV20-1, with 7 nucleotides matching TRBD1. J lost 3 bases, V lost 6 bases, and 4 bases had no gene match. This CDR3 has 12 amino acids. The germline V gene has CDR1 DFQATT and CDR2 SNEGSKA (reference sequence). The CDR3 region is CSAWTGYYGYTF. The CDR3 bases are TGCAGTGCCTGGACAGGATACTATGGCTACACCTTC.

Concerning this clonotype itself: The germline gene is not matched at one end of the junction; a read error may be the cause. This chain uses TRBV29-1 with TRBJ2-6; D is ambiguous. The CDR3 length is 13 residues. Per germline, CDR1 SQVTM and CDR2 ANQGSEA. The CDR3: CVVVSSGTNVLTF. The CDR3 coding sequence is TGCGTGGTGGTGAGCTCTGGGACCAACGTCCTGACTTTC.

The chain couples TRBV6-5 to TRBJ2-7; 7 bases map to TRBD2. The J call may not be correct, given that the DNA end is closer to TRBJ2-5. Germline-derived CDR1 and CDR2 are MNHEY and SVGAGI. The CDR3 runs 15 residues. The CDR3 region is CASSYFAGEEETQYF. In DNA, the CDR3 is TGTGCCAGCAGTTACTTCGCGGGGGAGGAGGAGACCCAGTACTTC.

This clonotype was seen once. The rearrangement uses TRBV7-6 and TRBJ2-3; D is uncertain. CDR1 is SGHVS and CDR2 is FNYEAQ in the germline V gene. Trimming shortened V by 5 bases and J by 2 bases, and 11 bases separated the two germline ends. This CDR3 region has 14 residues. The CDR3 reads CASSTYEFTDTQYF. CDR3 coding DNA: TGTGCCAGCAGCACCTATGAGTTCACAGATACGCAGTATTTT.

This chain connects TRBV27 to TRBJ1-2, with a tentative D call TRBD1 (5 bases). This CDR3 has 13 residues. Germline-derived CDR1 and CDR2 are MNHEY and SMNVEV (reference sequence). Trimming left V 5 bases short and J 6 bases short, with 13 bases between. This CDR3 is CASSPQWTNGYTF. The CDR3 DNA follows: TGTGCCAGCAGTCCCCAATGGACAAATGGCTACACCTTC.

In regard to this clonotype: One junction end disagrees with the germline gene, perhaps due to a read error. The J gene is TRBJ2-1, the V gene TRBV5-6, with 7 bases that match TRBD2. Germline V gene sequence: CDR1 SGHDT, CDR2 YYEEEE. The CDR3 has 16 amino acids. Written as DNA, the CDR3 is TGTGCCAACAGCTTGGGGGGGACCGCTACCTACAATGAGCAGTTCTTC. This codes for CANSLGGTATYNEQFF.

The rearrangement uses TRBV9 and TRBJ2-5, with D possibly called TRBD1 or TRBD2 (5 bases each). V was trimmed by 3 bases and J by 6 bases, leaving 15 bases between them. The CDR3 has 14 residues. CDR1 and CDR2 (germline): SGDLS, YYNGEE. The CDR3 loop is CASSGGASQKTQYF. For the CDR3, the DNA is TGTGCCAGCAGCGGAGGGGCTAGCCAGAAGACCCAGTACTTC.